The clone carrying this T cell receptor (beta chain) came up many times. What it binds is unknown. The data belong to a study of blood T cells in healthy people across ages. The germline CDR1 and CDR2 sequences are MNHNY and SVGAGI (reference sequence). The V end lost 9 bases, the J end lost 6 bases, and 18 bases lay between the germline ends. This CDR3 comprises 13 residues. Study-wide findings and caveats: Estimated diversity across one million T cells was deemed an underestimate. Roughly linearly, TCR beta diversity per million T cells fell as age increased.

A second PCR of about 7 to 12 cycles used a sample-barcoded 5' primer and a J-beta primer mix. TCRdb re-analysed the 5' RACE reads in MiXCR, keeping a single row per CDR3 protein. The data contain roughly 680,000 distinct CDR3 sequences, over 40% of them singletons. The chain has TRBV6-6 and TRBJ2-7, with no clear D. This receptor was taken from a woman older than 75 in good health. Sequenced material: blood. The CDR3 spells CASTGASTGEQYF. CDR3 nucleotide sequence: TGTGCCAGTACCGGCGCCAGTACGGGCGAGCAGTACTTC.